This T cell receptor (beta chain) was observed in a study of T cells in Graves' hyperthyroidism and ophthalmopathy. In the study overall: Initial diagnosis, before any treatment, was when peripheral blood was collected.

Study conclusions and caveats: With a median lead of approximately 6.4 months before onset, the model predicted ophthalmopathy. The blood repertoire included most of the expanded thyroid clonotypes above 0.001.

The CDR3 covers 16 residues. V was clipped by 1 base and J by 2 bases, with 12 bases between them. Germline CDR1 LGHDT, CDR2 YNNKEL (reference sequence). Using RNA transcripts as the source, TCR beta CDR3 regions were amplified. When the TCR CDR3 underwent first-round RT-PCR, the HTBI primer set was used. MiXCR, applied by TCRdb to the multiplex PCR reads, yields one record per CDR3 protein. The table has fewer than 500,000 distinct CDR3 sequences, about 15% seen once. This clonotype was observed many times. Its antigen is not identified. Exclusion criteria comprised uncontrolled infection, other autoimmune disease, pregnancy or lactation.

The V and J genes are TRBV3-1 and TRBJ1-5; TRBD1 is a possible D gene (5 bases). This sequence was found in a man aged 18-30 years with Graves' ophthalmopathy. Sequencing used blood. CDR3 DNA: TGTGCCAGCAGCCAAGGCAGGGCTCAGGGCAATCAGCCCCAGCATTTT. This sequence encodes CASSQGRAQGNQPQHF.